A single sample gave rise to the 10 T cell receptor beta chains below, sequenced in a study of blood T cell repertoires in COVID-19. This table comes from immunoSEQ multiplex PCR, and its TCRdb copy is limited to in-frame clones, with some not included. The sample yields about 160,000 clones, around 84% seen once. Sequenced material: peripheral blood. The receptor source for this set is a woman aged 45-65 years with COVID-19, enrolled during active disease.

The gene calls are TRBV7-9 and TRBJ2-1, with 8 positions matching TRBD2. Trimming removed 5 bases from V and 8 bases from J; junction bases left unmatched: 11. The CDR3 is made up of 15 amino acids. The germline V gene has CDR1 SEHNR and CDR2 FQNEAQ (reference sequence). CDR3 residues: CASSAPGLGIDEQFF. The CDR3 DNA sequence: TGTGCCAGCAGCGCACCGGGACTAGGGATTGATGAGCAGTTCTTC.

The rearrangement links TRBV27 to TRBJ2-7, with TRBD2 as a possible D gene (7 bases). The CDR3 totals 13 residues. Germline assignment: CDR1 MNHEY and CDR2 SMNVEV (reference sequence). Trimming pared 5 bases from V and 6 bases from J, leaving 14 bases between. The DNA for the CDR3 is TGTGCCAGCAGTGGGGGGGTAGGGGGCGAGCAGTACTTC. Its protein is CASSGGVGGEQYF.

The rearrangement joins TRBV30 to TRBJ2-7; 9 bases map to TRBD2. The ends lost 3 bases at V and 3 bases at J; junction bases unmatched: 3. This CDR3 region has 13 residues. CDR1 is GTSNPN, CDR2 SVGIG, per germline (reference sequence). CDR3 amino acids: CAWRREGGYEQYF. CDR3 nucleotide sequence: TGTGCCTGGAGGCGGGAGGGGGGCTACGAGCAGTACTTC.

This clone was observed once. This chain links TRBV30 with TRBJ2-1, with TRBD2 matching 10 bases. V shed 1 base, J shed 8 bases, and the junction held 8 bases outside the gene matches. Germline CDR1 GTSNPN, CDR2 SVGIG (reference sequence). This CDR3 spans 15 amino acids. The CDR3, as DNA: TGTGCCTGGAGTGAAAAGAAGCGGGGGGGCTATGAGCAGTTCTTC. Residues: CAWSEKKRGGYEQFF.

CDR3 loop: CASSLVGRVTGELFF. The CDR3 DNA sequence: TGTGCCAGCAGCCTAGTGGGCAGGGTCACCGGGGAGCTGTTTTTT. V and J are TRBV7-6 and TRBJ2-2, with D possibly being TRBD1 (5 bases). Trimming took off 5 bases at V and 4 bases at J, with 14 bases between the two ends. The CDR3 contains 15 residues. Per the germline V gene, CDR1 is SGHVS and CDR2 is FNYEAQ.

Notes on this clone: Relative to the germline gene, one junction end is altered; a read error may explain this. The chain's CDR3 is CASSHGTSETQYF. The CDR3 nucleotides read TGTGCTAGCAGCCACGGGACATCGGAGACCCAGTACTTC. The chain carries TRBV7-7 and TRBJ2-5; weak D call: TRBD1 (6 bases). Germline CDR1 SSHAT, CDR2 FNYEAQ (reference sequence). The CDR3 consists of 13 residues.

The table lists this clone with a few counts. V usage is TRBV6-5 and J usage is TRBJ2-7; D might be TRBD2 (5 bases). CDR1 MNHEY and CDR2 SVGAGI come from the germline V gene. The V gene lost 6 bases and the J gene lost 3 bases, with 15 bases spanning the gap. The CDR3 is 14 amino acids. CDR3 nucleotides: TGTGCCAGCAGAGGCTCGGAGGAAAACTACGAGCAGTACTTC. It specifies CASRGSEENYEQYF.

The V and J genes are TRBV28 and TRBJ1-2, with TRBD1 matching over 8 bases. There are 13 residues in the CDR3. Germline CDR1 reads MDHEN; CDR2 reads SYDVKM. The ends lost 5 bases at V and 7 bases at J; junction bases unmatched: 6. The CDR3 spells CASSRGQGGGYTF. Here the CDR3 DNA reads TGTGCCAGCAGTAGAGGACAGGGTGGTGGCTACACCTTC.

The chain uses TRBV2 and TRBJ1-4; the D gene is possibly TRBD1 (5 bases). The germline V gene has CDR1 SNHLY and CDR2 FYNNEI. The CDR3 covers 14 residues. The V gene lost 1 base and the J gene lost 8 bases, with 11 bases spanning the gap. CDR3 in DNA: TGTGCCAGCAGTGAAGTTTCACGGGGGGAAAAACTGTTTTTT. Its translation is CASSEVSRGEKLFF. The complete variable domain, with remaining parts taken from reference TRBV2 and TRBJ1-4, reads EPEVTQTPSHQVTQMGQEVILRCVPISNHLYFYWYRQILGQKVEFLVSFYNNEISEKSEIFDDQFSVERPDGSNFTLKIRSTKLEDSAMYFCASSEVSRGEKLFFGSGTQLSVL.

The rearrangement links TRBV5-8 to TRBJ2-1; 9 nucleotides match TRBD1. The CDR3 loop spans 15 amino acids. Germline CDR1 reads SGHTS; CDR2 reads YDEGEE. V dropped 3 bases and J dropped 2; count of bases not matched to a gene: 3. The CDR3, as DNA: TGTGCCAGCAGCTCACAGGGGGCCACCTACAATGAGCAGTTCTTC. Translation gives CASSSQGATYNEQFF.